This paragraph reports one T cell receptor beta chain. This CDR3 has 14 amino acids. Trimming shortened V by 2 bases and J by 6 bases, and 10 bases separated the two germline ends. The germline V gene has CDR1 MDHEN and CDR2 SYDVKM. This record comes from a study of blood T cell repertoires in COVID-19. Study background: Researchers got acute and convalescent COVID-19 samples from the United States, Italy and Spain. PBMCs, B-cell-depleted T cells, or T cells provided the cDNA or gDNA that made up the material.

In the authors' workflow: The assay estimated nucleated cells by amplifying reference gene primers. Data came from immunoSEQ multiplex PCR; TCRdb stores just in-frame clones and leaves some out. The V and J calls and clone size are taken from that table; D and trimming were inferred from the DNA. This repertoire shows fewer than 300,000 clones, approximately 91% found once; its top ten account for just under 9.5%. The specimen sequenced was peripheral blood. The TCR comes from a man younger than 35 with active or convalescent COVID-19. V and J are TRBV28 and TRBJ1-4, with D perhaps TRBD1 (5 bases). CDR3 amino acids: CASSLDWGDEKLFF. The CDR3 coding sequence is TGTGCCAGCAGTTTAGATTGGGGGGATGAAAAACTGTTTTTT.